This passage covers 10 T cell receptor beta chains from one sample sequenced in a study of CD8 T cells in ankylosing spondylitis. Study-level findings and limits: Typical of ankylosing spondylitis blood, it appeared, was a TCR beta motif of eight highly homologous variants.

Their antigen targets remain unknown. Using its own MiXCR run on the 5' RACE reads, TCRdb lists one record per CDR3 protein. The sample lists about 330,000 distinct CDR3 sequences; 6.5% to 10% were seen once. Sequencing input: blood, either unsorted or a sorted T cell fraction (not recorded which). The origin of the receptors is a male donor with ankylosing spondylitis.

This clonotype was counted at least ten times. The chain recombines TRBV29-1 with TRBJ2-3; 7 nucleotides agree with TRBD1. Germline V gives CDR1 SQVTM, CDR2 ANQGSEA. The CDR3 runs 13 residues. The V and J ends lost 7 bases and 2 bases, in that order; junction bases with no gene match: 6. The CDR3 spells CSGDRAPTDTQYF. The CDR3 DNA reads TGCAGCGGAGACAGGGCCCCCACAGATACGCAGTATTTT.

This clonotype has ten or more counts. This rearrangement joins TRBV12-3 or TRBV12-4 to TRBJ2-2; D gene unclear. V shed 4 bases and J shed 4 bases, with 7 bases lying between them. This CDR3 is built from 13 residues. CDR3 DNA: TGTGCCAGCAGTTCGTGGGGCACCGGGGAGCTGTTTTTT. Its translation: CASSSWGTGELFF.

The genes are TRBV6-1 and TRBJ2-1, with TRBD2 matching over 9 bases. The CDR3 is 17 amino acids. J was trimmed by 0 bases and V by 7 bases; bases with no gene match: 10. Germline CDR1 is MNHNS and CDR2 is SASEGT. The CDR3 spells CASKGLDSGSSYNEQFF. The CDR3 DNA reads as TGTGCCAGCAAGGGGCTGGATAGCGGGAGCTCCTACAATGAGCAGTTCTTC.

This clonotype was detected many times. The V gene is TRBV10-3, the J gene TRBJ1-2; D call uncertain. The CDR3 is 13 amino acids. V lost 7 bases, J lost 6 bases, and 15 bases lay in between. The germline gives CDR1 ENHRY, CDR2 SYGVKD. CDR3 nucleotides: TGTGCCATCATGAACACAGCGACGGATGGCTACACCTTC. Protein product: CAIMNTATDGYTF.

The CDR3 nucleotides read TGTGCCAGCAGCTTAATGCTAGCGGGAGTGAATGAGCAGTTCTTC. The encoded protein is CASSLMLAGVNEQFF. V usage is TRBV7-9 and J usage is TRBJ2-1, with 10 bases lining up with TRBD2. V gave up 2 bases and J gave up 7 bases; unmatched junction bases: 5. Germline V lookup: CDR1 SEHNR, CDR2 FQNEAQ (reference sequence). The CDR3 sequence is 15 residues long.

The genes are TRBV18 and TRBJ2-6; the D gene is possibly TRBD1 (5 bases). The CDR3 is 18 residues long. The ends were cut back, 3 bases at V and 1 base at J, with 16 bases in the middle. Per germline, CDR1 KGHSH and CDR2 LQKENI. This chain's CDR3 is CASSPLRGLVSGANVLTF. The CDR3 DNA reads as TGTGCCAGCTCACCTCTAAGGGGATTAGTTTCTGGGGCCAACGTCCTGACTTTC.

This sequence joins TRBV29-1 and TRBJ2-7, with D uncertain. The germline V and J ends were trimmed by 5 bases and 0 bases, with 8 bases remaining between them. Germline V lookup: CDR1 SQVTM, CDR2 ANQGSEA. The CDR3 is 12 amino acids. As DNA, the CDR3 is TGCAGCGTTATACAGTCCTCCTACGAGCAGTACTTC. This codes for CSVIQSSYEQYF.

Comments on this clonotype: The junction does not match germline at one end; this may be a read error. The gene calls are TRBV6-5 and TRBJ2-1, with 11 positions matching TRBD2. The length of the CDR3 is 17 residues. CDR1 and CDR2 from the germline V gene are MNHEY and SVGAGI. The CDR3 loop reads CAISYSPTSGIYNEQFF. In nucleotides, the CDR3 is TGTGCCATCAGTTACTCACCGACTAGCGGGATATACAATGAGCAGTTCTTC.

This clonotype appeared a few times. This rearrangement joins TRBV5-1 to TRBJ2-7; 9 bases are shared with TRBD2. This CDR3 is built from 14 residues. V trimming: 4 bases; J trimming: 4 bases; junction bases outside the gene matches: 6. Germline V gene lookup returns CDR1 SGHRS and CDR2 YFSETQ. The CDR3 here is CASSPGLARYEQYF. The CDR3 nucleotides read TGCGCCAGCAGCCCCGGACTAGCGCGGTACGAGCAGTACTTC.

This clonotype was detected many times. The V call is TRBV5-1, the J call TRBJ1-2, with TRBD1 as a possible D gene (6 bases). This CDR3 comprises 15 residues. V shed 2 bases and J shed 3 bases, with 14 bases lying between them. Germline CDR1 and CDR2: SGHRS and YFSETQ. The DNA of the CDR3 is TGCGCCAGCAGCTTCGATCCGGGGGCCTACTATGGCTACACCTTC. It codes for CASSFDPGAYYGYTF.